Presented here are 25 T cell receptor beta chains from one specimen sequenced in a study of T cells in Graves' hyperthyroidism and ophthalmopathy. The investigators amplified TCR beta CDR3 regions from RNA transcripts. With the HTBI primer set, the TCR CDR3 went through a first round of RT-PCR. TCRdb re-derived calls from the multiplex PCR reads in MiXCR, one entry per CDR3 protein. Here the sample spans around 420,000 distinct CDR3 sequences, around 13% being singletons. The material sequenced was blood. The origin of the receptors is a young woman with Graves' hyperthyroidism.

The CDR3, as DNA: TGTGCCAGCAGCTCCCGGGCGGATGGCTACACCTTC. It is translated as CASSSRADGYTF. This sequence joins TRBV7-6 and TRBJ1-2; unclear D gene. CDR1 and CDR2 from the germline V gene are SGHVS and FNYEAQ. CDR3 length equals 12 residues. Deletions cut 4 bases from V and 6 bases from J, with 9 bases between.

The table lists this clonotype with a few counts. The genes are TRBV20-1 and TRBJ2-5; a weak D match, TRBD1 (6 bases). The V end was cut by 1 base, the J end by 1 base, with 19 bases between. In germline, CDR1 is DFQATT, CDR2 SNEGSKA (reference sequence). The length of the CDR3 is 17 residues. CDR3 in DNA: TGCAGTGCTAGAGGGGGCTCTTGGACAGCCCTCCAAGAGACCCAGTACTTC. Translating it yields CSARGGSWTALQETQYF.

This clonotype was counted a few times. A much larger clone sits a single nucleotide away, making a read error possible. V is TRBV30 and J is TRBJ1-1; 9 bases are a match to TRBD1. CDR3 size: 13 residues. The J segment lost 6 bases and the V segment lost 1 base, leaving 3 bases of the junction unmatched. The germline V gene has CDR1 GTSNPN and CDR2 SVGIG (reference sequence). CDR3 DNA sequence: TGTGCCTGGAGTGCACAGGGGGCGGCTGAAGCTTTCTTT. As protein: CAWSAQGAAEAFF.

A note on this clonotype: Sequence at one end of the junction differs from germline and may be a read error. The chain employs TRBV7-9 and TRBJ1-1, with TRBD1 as a possible D gene (6 bases). CDR3 size: 15 residues. CDR1 and CDR2 (germline): SEHNR, FQNEAQ (reference sequence). The CDR3 DNA reads as TGTGCCAGCAGCCCCCCGACAGGATCGAACACTGAAGCTCTCTTT. It yields the protein CASSPPTGSNTEALF.

There are many counts of this clonotype. V usage is TRBV28 and J usage is TRBJ2-7; either TRBD1 or TRBD2 may supply D (5 bases each). The CDR3 is 13 residues long. The germline V gene has CDR1 MDHEN and CDR2 SYDVKM. V lost 8 bases to trimming and J lost 4 bases, with 15 bases between them. The CDR3 DNA is TGTGCCAGCGGGGGACCGAACCGTTACGAGCAGTACTTC. Its translation is CASGGPNRYEQYF.

This clonotype was counted a few times. The chain couples TRBV18 to TRBJ1-1; possibly TRBD1 for D (5 bases). This CDR3 has 16 residues. V was shortened by 5 bases and J by 5 bases, with 21 bases between the two germline ends. CDR1 is KGHSH and CDR2 is LQKENI in the germline V gene. This CDR3 reads CASSSTQVLPGTEAFF. CDR3 in DNA: TGTGCCAGCTCATCTACACAGGTACTCCCTGGGACTGAAGCTTTCTTT. Using reference TRBV18 and TRBJ1-1 for the parts outside the CDR3, the full variable domain is NAGVMQNPRHLVRRRGQEARLRCSPMKGHSHVYWYRQLPEEGLKFMVYLQKENIIDESGMPKERFSAEFPKEGPSILRIQQVVRGDSAAYFCASSSTQVLPGTEAFFGQGTRLTVV.

This clonotype was observed many times. This chain joins TRBV28 and TRBJ2-7; 12 bases fit TRBD2. The CDR3 covers 15 residues. V shed 4 bases and J 5 bases; nucleotides not matched to a gene: 6. Per the germline V gene, CDR1 is MDHEN and CDR2 is SYDVKM. CDR3 region: CASSSSGRAANEQYF. The CDR3 region has the DNA TGTGCCAGCAGTTCTAGCGGGAGGGCCGCGAACGAGCAGTACTTC.

Many counts were recorded for this clonotype. V usage is TRBV20-1 and J usage is TRBJ2-1; D not resolved. The CDR3 has 17 residues. V shed 0 bases and J shed 2 bases, with 17 bases lying between them. Germline V gene data show CDR1 as DFQATT and CDR2 as SNEGSKA (reference sequence). CDR3 region: CSARDRPRSKAYNEQFF. The CDR3 DNA follows: TGCAGTGCTAGAGACCGACCCCGTAGTAAGGCCTACAATGAGCAGTTCTTC.

This chain joins TRBV10-3 and TRBJ2-1, with D tentatively TRBD1 or TRBD2 (5 bases each). Germline-derived CDR1 and CDR2 are ENHRY and SYGVKD. The CDR3 length is 14 residues. Trimming stripped 6 bases from V and 0 bases from J, with 9 bases between. CDR3 coding DNA: TGTGCCATCAGCCCAGGGAGCTCCTACAATGAGCAGTTCTTC. It translates to CAISPGSSYNEQFF.

This clonotype came up many times. The V call is TRBV11-3, the J call TRBJ1-6; 9 positions match TRBD1. V lost 5 bases to trimming and J lost 10 bases; unmatched junction nucleotides: 3. CDR1 is SGHNT, CDR2 YENEEA, per germline. The CDR3 is 13 amino acids. The CDR3 spells CASSRDRESPLHF. Here the CDR3 DNA reads TGTGCCAGCAGCCGGGACAGGGAGTCACCCCTCCACTTT.

This chain joins TRBV9 and TRBJ2-2; TRBD2 matches 8 bases. The CDR3 is made up of 16 amino acids. The germline gives CDR1 SGDLS, CDR2 YYNGEE. The V gene end was trimmed by 4 bases and the J gene end by 4 bases; junction bases not matched to a gene: 9. The CDR3: CASSPGLATSTGELFF. CDR3 in DNA: TGTGCCAGCAGCCCAGGACTAGCCACCAGCACCGGGGAGCTGTTTTTT.

This clonotype was recorded at least ten times. This chain's CDR3 is CASSVRVDNSPLHF. For the CDR3, the DNA is TGTGCCAGCAGCGTAAGGGTTGATAATTCACCCCTCCACTTT. The rearrangement links TRBV9 to TRBJ1-6; unclear D gene. CDR3 length: 14 residues. V lost 1 base and J lost 5, with 7 bases in between. CDR1 is SGDLS, CDR2 YYNGEE, per germline. Drawing the rest from reference TRBV9 and TRBJ1-6, the complete variable domain is DSGVTQTPKHLITATGQRVTLRCSPRSGDLSVYWYQQSLDQGLQFLIQYYNGEERAKGNILERFSAQQFPDLHSELNLSSLELGDSALYFCASSVRVDNSPLHFGNGTRLTVT.

The rearrangement links TRBV11-2 to TRBJ1-2, with a possible D match to TRBD1 (5 bases). The germline CDR1 and CDR2 sequences are SGHAT and FQNNGV. This CDR3 contains 14 residues. V lost 5 bases and J 4 bases, leaving 14 bases between the germline ends. The CDR3 loop reads CASSPARGVYGYTF. CDR3 nucleotides: TGTGCCAGCAGCCCAGCTCGGGGGGTCTATGGCTACACCTTC.

This clonotype was counted ten times or more. The chain is built from TRBV30 and TRBJ2-3, with a weak D call TRBD2 (7 bases). CDR3 length: 15 residues. Per germline, CDR1 GTSNPN and CDR2 SVGIG (reference sequence). V was trimmed by 2 bases and J by 3 bases, leaving 15 bases between them. Here the CDR3 DNA reads TGTGCCTGGAGTCGAGGGGGGGCAGGTACAGATACGCAGTATTTT. This translates into CAWSRGGAGTDTQYF.

This clonotype was counted many times. The rearrangement links TRBV27 to TRBJ2-1, with 13 bases lining up with TRBD2. J lost 9 bases, V lost 5 bases, and 7 bases had no gene match. Germline loops: CDR1 MNHEY, CDR2 SMNVEV (reference sequence). The CDR3 is made up of 15 amino acids. In DNA, the CDR3 is TGTGCCAGCAGTCAGTCGGGACTAGCGGGATTTGAGCAGTTCTTC. Encoded protein: CASSQSGLAGFEQFF.

This clonotype has more than one count but fewer than ten. One end of the junction does not line up with germline, which may come from a read error. The chain recombines TRBV7-7 with TRBJ1-1; D is uncertain. Germline V lookup: CDR1 SSHAT, CDR2 FNYEAQ (reference sequence). CDR3 length: 13 residues. The CDR3 region is CASSASINTEAFF. The CDR3 bases are TGTGCTAGCAGCGCAAGCATAAACACTGAAGCTTTCTTT.

CDR3 in DNA: TGTGCCAGCAGCTACCAAAACACCTACGAGCAGTACTTC. It translates to CASSYQNTYEQYF. V is TRBV5-4 and J is TRBJ2-7; D is undetermined. CDR1 is SGHNT, CDR2 YYREEE, per germline (reference sequence). The V end lost 3 bases, the J end lost 2 bases, and 9 bases lay between the germline ends. This CDR3 is 13 amino acids long.

V gene TRBV2 combines with J gene TRBJ2-7; 9 positions agree with TRBD2. The trim removed 0 bases at V and 2 bases at J, leaving 11 bases unmatched. The germline gives CDR1 SNHLY, CDR2 FYNNEI. The CDR3 has 18 residues. The CDR3 loop is CASSEALGLAGTAYEQYF. The CDR3 nucleotides read TGTGCCAGCAGTGAAGCGCTTGGGCTAGCGGGGACAGCCTACGAGCAGTACTTC.

This clonotype was detected ten times or more. The chain joins TRBV28 to TRBJ2-3; perhaps TRBD1 as D (6 bases). CDR1 and CDR2 from the germline V gene are MDHEN and SYDVKM. Trimming removed 4 bases at V and 6 bases at J, with 8 bases between. The CDR3 is made up of 12 amino acids. CDR3 in amino acids: CASSWGHDTQYF. The CDR3 region has the DNA TGTGCCAGCAGTTGGGGACACGATACGCAGTATTTT.

Only a few counts were recorded for this clonotype. The chain combines TRBV12-5 with TRBJ1-1; D remains ambiguous. The CDR3 spans 12 residues. The germline V gene has CDR1 LGHNT and CDR2 FRNRAP. Trimming left V 1 base short and J 7 bases short, with 7 bases between. The CDR3 protein is CASGLELGEAFF. Written as DNA, the CDR3 is TGTGCTAGTGGTTTGGAGCTGGGTGAAGCTTTCTTT.

CDR3 sequence: CASRPGTREKLFF. The CDR3 DNA follows: TGCGCCAGCCGTCCCGGGACCCGGGAAAAACTGTTTTTT. This rearrangement joins TRBV5-1 to TRBJ1-4; D is possibly TRBD1 (5 bases). Germline CDR1 SGHRS, CDR2 YFSETQ. V was shortened by 7 bases and J by 8 bases, with 15 bases between the two germline ends. The CDR3 runs 13 residues.

This clonotype was seen many times. The V and J genes are TRBV29-1 and TRBJ2-4; TRBD2 matches 7 bases. Germline V CDR1 and CDR2: SQVTM, ANQGSEA. V shed 3 bases and J 7 bases; nucleotides not matched to a gene: 3. The CDR3 has 12 amino acids. The CDR3 sequence: CSVEIGGNIQYF. In nucleotides, the CDR3 is TGCAGCGTTGAGATCGGGGGGAACATTCAGTACTTC.

This clonotype was recorded once. This may be a read error: a much more frequent sequence differs by one nucleotide. The chain recombines TRBV3-1 with TRBJ2-7; D not resolved. This CDR3 region has 15 residues. Germline-derived CDR1 and CDR2 are LGHDT and YNNKEL (reference sequence). Written as DNA, the CDR3 is TGTGCCAGCAGCCAAGCCTCCTCCCAGGCCTACGAGCAGTGCTTC. It yields the protein CASSQASSQAYEQCF.

This clonotype was seen ten or more times. The V call is TRBV18, the J call TRBJ2-7; tentatively, D is TRBD1 or TRBD2 (5 bases each). The germline V gene encodes CDR1 KGHSH and CDR2 LQKENI. The length of the CDR3 is 14 residues. Deletions cut 4 bases from V and 0 bases from J, with 10 bases between. The CDR3 coding sequence is TGTGCCAGCTCACGGGACCTAAGCTCCTACGAGCAGTACTTC. Translated, it gives CASSRDLSSYEQYF. The full variable domain, with the rest looked up from reference TRBV18 and TRBJ2-7, is NAGVMQNPRHLVRRRGQEARLRCSPMKGHSHVYWYRQLPEEGLKFMVYLQKENIIDESGMPKERFSAEFPKEGPSILRIQQVVRGDSAAYFCASSRDLSSYEQYFGPGTRLTVT.

This clonotype occurred many times. V gene TRBV7-3 combines with J gene TRBJ2-3; TRBD1 is a possible D gene (6 bases). Germline CDR1 is SGHTA and CDR2 is FQGTGA. CDR3 length equals 16 residues. Trimming took 5 bases from V and 8 from J, leaving 23 bases between them. This CDR3 is CASSPYPPGALGTQYF. Here the CDR3 DNA reads TGTGCCAGCAGCCCCTATCCCCCAGGGGCCCTGGGTACGCAGTATTTT.